This TCR beta chain is drawn from a study of T cell repertoires in cytomegalovirus infection. Overall study results and limits: Carriers of CMV and the relevant HLA type were discriminated by public TCR beta frequency.

TCRdb re-analysed the reads in MiXCR, keeping a single row per CDR3 protein. The sample carries roughly 860,000 distinct CDR3 sequences, 30% to 35% recorded once. This CDR3 spans 16 amino acids. CDR1 is LGHNA, CDR2 YSLEER, per germline. V lost 0 bases to trimming and J lost 8 bases; unmatched junction nucleotides: 7. This clonotype was seen a handful of times. What it binds is unknown. This sequence originates from a human donor in good health (CMV status not recorded). Some clones in this sample may be carry-over from other donors' samples. This chain joins TRBV4-3 and TRBJ1-2, with 12 bases matching TRBD1. This specimen consisted of cultured CD8+ T cells from PBMCs, obtained from culture after CMV antigen stimulation. The CDR3 nucleotides read TGCGCCAGCAGCCAAGATGGGCCGGGGACAGGGGGCGGCTACACCTTC. As protein: CASSQDGPGTGGGYTF.